Following are 27 T cell receptor beta chains from one sample sequenced in a study of CD8+ T cells in alopecia areata. As the sequencing template, cDNA was produced by extracting RNA and reverse transcribing it. Sequencing used immunoSEQ multiplex PCR; TCRdb keeps in-frame clones, though not all of them. The sample comprises 110,000 to 150,000 clones, about half of which are singletons, and around 1% rests with the top ten. This material consisted of CD4+ T cells sorted from blood, taken at week 0. These receptor sequences come from a human donor with alopecia areata.

The rearrangement links TRBV7-8 to TRBJ2-5; D unresolved. Deletions cut 9 bases from V and 5 bases from J, with 4 bases between. Germline assignment: CDR1 SGHVS and CDR2 FQNEAQ. This CDR3 spans 9 amino acids. CDR3 protein: CASGETQYF. In nucleotides, the CDR3 is TGTGCCAGTGGGGAGACCCAGTACTTC.

The V gene is TRBV18, the J gene TRBJ2-7, with D possibly being TRBD2 (6 bases). Per the germline V gene, CDR1 is KGHSH and CDR2 is LQKENI. The V end lost 2 bases, the J end lost 3 bases, and 11 bases lay between the germline ends. The CDR3 length is 14 residues. The CDR3 here is CASSPKEGFYEQYF. The CDR3 DNA reads TGTGCCAGCTCACCAAAGGAGGGATTCTACGAGCAGTACTTC.

The V call is TRBV2, the J call TRBJ2-7; D gene uncertain. CDR1 and CDR2 (germline): SNHLY, FYNNEI. The CDR3 is 12 amino acids. Trimming shortened V by 6 bases and J by 7 bases, and 13 bases separated the two germline ends. In DNA, the CDR3 is TGTGCCAGCAGACTTAACCTAAGGGAGCAGTACTTC. Translating gives CASRLNLREQYF.

The rearrangement uses TRBV28 and TRBJ2-1; unclear D gene. The CDR3 length is 14 residues. The germline V and J ends were trimmed by 3 bases and 7 bases, with 13 bases remaining between them. Germline CDR1 reads MDHEN; CDR2 reads SYDVKM. For the CDR3, the DNA is TGTGCCAGCAGTTTCGTCCCTTTTGGGAATGAGCAGTTCTTC. It is translated as CASSFVPFGNEQFF.

This clone showed up just a few times. V and J are TRBV29-1 and TRBJ2-5, with TRBD2 identical over 8 bases. Germline V CDR1 and CDR2: SQVTM, ANQGSEA. Losses at the gene ends were 4 bases for V and 5 bases for J; bases not matched to a gene: 9. The CDR3 has 14 amino acids. The CDR3 protein is CSVVGSGSGETQYF. In DNA form, the CDR3 reads TGCAGCGTTGTAGGCAGCGGGAGCGGGGAGACCCAGTACTTC. Based on the CDR3 plus reference TRBV29-1 and TRBJ2-5, the full variable domain is SAVISQKPSRDICQRGTSLTIQCQVDSQVTMMFWYRQQPGQSLTLIATANQGSEATYESGFVIDKFPISRPNLTFSTLTVSNMSPEDSSIYLCSVVGSGSGETQYFGPGTRLLVL.

The chain links TRBV18 to TRBJ1-1; TRBD1 might be the D (5 bases). V was pared by 4 bases and J by 6 bases, with 15 bases between. Germline V gives CDR1 KGHSH, CDR2 LQKENI. The CDR3 contains 14 residues. The CDR3 region has the DNA TGTGCCAGCTCACTTCCCTCCGGAGGGGCTGAAGCTTTCTTT. Protein: CASSLPSGGAEAFF.

This clone is classed as medium-sized. J is TRBJ2-7 and V is TRBV28; TRBD1 or TRBD2 may be the D gene (5 bases each). The ends were cut back, 3 bases at V and 3 bases at J, with 18 bases in the middle. Germline CDR1 MDHEN, CDR2 SYDVKM. The CDR3 is 16 residues long. Written as DNA, the CDR3 is TGTGCCAGCAGTTTTCCCTCGGGACGTCAACTCTACGAGCAGTACTTC. Its protein is CASSFPSGRQLYEQYF.

The chain links TRBV18 to TRBJ1-2; 7 bases align to TRBD1. V gave up 2 bases and J gave up 4 bases; unmatched junction bases: 4. The CDR3 is 14 residues long. Germline V CDR1 and CDR2: KGHSH, LQKENI. Written as DNA, the CDR3 is TGTGCCAGCTCACCAGAGACAGGGAGCTATGGCTACACCTTC. Amino acid sequence: CASSPETGSYGYTF.

The V and J genes are TRBV30 and TRBJ2-1, with 8 bases aligning to TRBD2. CDR3 length: 13 residues. CDR1 and CDR2 from the germline V gene are GTSNPN and SVGIG (reference sequence). V gave up 2 bases and J gave up 9 bases; unmatched junction bases: 6. CDR3 sequence reads: CAWSRTAGGEQFF. The CDR3 nucleotides read TGTGCCTGGAGTAGGACCGCGGGAGGTGAGCAGTTCTTC. Together with reference TRBV30 and TRBJ2-1, the CDR3 gives the full variable domain: SQTIHQWPATLVQPVGSPLSLECTVEGTSNPNLYWYRQAAGRGLQLLFYSVGIGQISSEVPQNLSASRPQDRQFILSSKKLLLSDSGFYLCAWSRTAGGEQFFGPGTRLTVL.

In the case of this clone: Different DNA sequences within this sample yield the same CDR3. CDR3 region: CASSVAGGSYNEQFF. The CDR3 DNA reads as TGTGCCAGCAGCGTAGCGGGGGGGTCCTACAATGAGCAGTTCTTC. J is TRBJ2-1 and V is TRBV9; 8 positions agree with TRBD2. The CDR3 covers 15 residues. The germline gives CDR1 SGDLS, CDR2 YYNGEE. J was trimmed by 1 base and V by 0 bases; bases with no gene match: 0.

The sample holds many counts of this clone. The chain is built from TRBV5-1 and TRBJ1-1; D gene unclear. The ends were cut back, 1 base at V and 3 bases at J, with 7 bases in the middle. CDR3 size: 13 residues. From germline, CDR1 is SGHRS and CDR2 YFSETQ. Here the CDR3 DNA reads TGCGCCAGCAGCTTGTTAGTGGACACTGAAGCTTTCTTT. It encodes CASSLLVDTEAFF. Using reference TRBV5-1 and TRBJ1-1 for the parts outside the CDR3, the full variable domain is KAGVTQTPRYLIKTRGQQVTLSCSPISGHRSVSWYQQTPGQGLQFLFEYFSETQRNKGNFPGRFSGRQFSNSRSEMNVSTLELGDSALYLCASSLLVDTEAFFGQGTRLTVV.

This chain connects TRBV30 to TRBJ2-5, with D perhaps being TRBD1 or TRBD2 (5 bases each). Germline-derived CDR1 and CDR2 are GTSNPN and SVGIG (reference sequence). The V end lost 6 bases, the J end lost 1 base, and 12 bases lay between the germline ends. The CDR3 spans 13 residues. The CDR3 reads CACTYGTQETQYF. CDR3 in DNA: TGTGCCTGTACCTATGGGACCCAAGAGACCCAGTACTTC.

The chain links TRBV7-3 to TRBJ2-3; 9 bases are a match to TRBD1. CDR1 and CDR2 from the germline V gene are SGHTA and FQGTGA. This CDR3 is 14 amino acids long. With 5 bases clipped from V and 3 bases from J, the junction kept 3 bases outside the gene matches. The CDR3 coding sequence is TGTGCCAGCAGCCCCGGACAGGGGACAGATACGCAGTATTTT. This gives the protein CASSPGQGTDTQYF. Complete variable domain (other parts from reference TRBV7-3 and TRBJ2-3): GAGVSQTPSNKVTEKGKYVELRCDPISGHTALYWYRQSLGQGPEFLIYFQGTGAADDSGLPNDRFFAVRPEGSVSTLKIQRTERGDSAVYLCASSPGQGTDTQYFGPGTRLTVL.

This clone turned up a few times. This chain joins TRBV29-1 and TRBJ2-2; 7 bases agree with TRBD2. Germline V CDR1 and CDR2: SQVTM, ANQGSEA. The length of the CDR3 is 15 residues. V gave up 6 bases and J gave up 4 bases; unmatched junction bases: 11. The CDR3, as DNA: TGCAGCGTGGGGGAGGCGGGAGTAAGCACCGGGGAGCTGTTTTTT. Protein: CSVGEAGVSTGELFF.

V gene TRBV28 combines with J gene TRBJ1-2; D remains ambiguous. Trimming pared 4 bases from V and 3 bases from J, leaving 9 bases between. The CDR3 loop spans 13 amino acids. CDR1 and CDR2 from the germline V gene are MDHEN and SYDVKM. As DNA, the CDR3 is TGTGCCAGCAGTTGGAGGAGCTACTATGGCTACACCTTC. It is translated as CASSWRSYYGYTF.

This clone was seen once. This chain connects TRBV30 to TRBJ1-2; weak D call: TRBD1 (5 bases). Looked up from germline, CDR1 is GTSNPN and CDR2 is SVGIG (reference sequence). The CDR3 has 14 amino acids. Trimming cost V 5 bases and J 7 bases, with 20 bases left between them. The CDR3 nucleotides read TGTGCCTGGGAGGGAGGAGGGGAGATAAGTGGCTACACCTTC. Its translation: CAWEGGGEISGYTF.

By share, this clone counts as medium-sized. The CDR3 DNA reads as TGTGCCAGCAGCGCTAGATCCGACACAAATGAAAAACTGTTTTTT. The encoded protein is CASSARSDTNEKLFF. The V and J genes are TRBV9 and TRBJ1-4; D remains unclear. The length of the CDR3 is 15 residues. With 3 bases removed from V and 5 bases from J, the gap between germline ends came to 14 bases. Per the germline V gene, CDR1 is SGDLS and CDR2 is YYNGEE.

The rearrangement uses TRBV5-1 and TRBJ1-1, with D hard to call. The CDR3 contains 14 residues. CDR1 and CDR2 (germline): SGHRS, YFSETQ. V was pared by 3 bases and J by 0 bases, with 9 bases between. The CDR3: CASSWNPVNTEAFF. CDR3 bases: TGCGCCAGCAGCTGGAACCCAGTGAACACTGAAGCTTTCTTT. The full variable domain, with the rest looked up from reference TRBV5-1 and TRBJ1-1, is KAGVTQTPRYLIKTRGQQVTLSCSPISGHRSVSWYQQTPGQGLQFLFEYFSETQRNKGNFPGRFSGRQFSNSRSEMNVSTLELGDSALYLCASSWNPVNTEAFFGQGTRLTVV.

J is TRBJ2-3 and V is TRBV30, with TRBD1 matching 7 bases. With V trimmed by 5 bases and J by 6 bases, 5 bases remained unmatched. The CDR3 extends over 12 amino acids. The germline CDR1 and CDR2 sequences are GTSNPN and SVGIG (reference sequence). In DNA, the CDR3 is TGTGCCTGGGGACCAGGGGGTGATACGCAGTATTTT. Amino acid sequence: CAWGPGGDTQYF.

The chain links TRBV7-2 to TRBJ2-7; tentatively, D is TRBD2 (5 bases). Germline V gene sequence: CDR1 SGHTA, CDR2 FQGNSA. Trimming left V 5 bases short and J 1 base short, with 15 bases between. This CDR3 region has 15 residues. The CDR3 loop reads CASSPQSGVSYEQYF. For the CDR3, the DNA is TGTGCCAGCAGCCCCCAGTCCGGGGTATCCTACGAGCAGTACTTC.

DNA for the CDR3: TGCAGCGTTGAGGTGGGAGGGCCCGGCTTCTTC. Translation gives CSVEVGGPGFF. The chain links TRBV29-1 to TRBJ2-1; 7 positions agree with TRBD2. Germline CDR1 and CDR2: SQVTM and ANQGSEA. Unmatched junction bases numbered 9, after V lost 3 bases and J lost 16 bases. CDR3 length: 11 amino acids.

This CDR3 reads CASSLGASQETQYF. The CDR3 DNA reads TGTGCCAGCAGCTTAGGCGCGAGCCAAGAGACCCAGTACTTC. The chain has TRBV7-8 and TRBJ2-5; D unclear. Trimming removed 1 base at V and 1 base at J, with 7 bases between. CDR3 size: 14 residues. CDR1 and CDR2 (germline): SGHVS, FQNEAQ.

This clone was recorded a few times. The chain is built from TRBV29-1 and TRBJ1-1; D is possibly TRBD1 (6 bases). V lost 6 bases to trimming and J lost 10 bases, with 15 bases between them. Germline V gives CDR1 SQVTM, CDR2 ANQGSEA. This CDR3 is 11 amino acids long. DNA of the CDR3: TGCAGCGTCATCCAGGGGTTCGGAGCTTTCTTT. Amino acids: CSVIQGFGAFF.

This chain connects TRBV7-8 to TRBJ1-1; D is unclear. V was cut by 1 base and J by 0 bases, with 6 bases left in between. The germline gives CDR1 SGHVS, CDR2 FQNEAQ. The CDR3 consists of 14 residues. CDR3 sequence reads: CASSLGQMNTEAFF. The DNA for the CDR3 is TGTGCCAGCAGCTTAGGCCAAATGAACACTGAAGCTTTCTTT.

This chain joins TRBV20-1 and TRBJ1-2; D remains ambiguous. The CDR3 totals 11 residues. Germline CDR1 reads DFQATT; CDR2 reads SNEGSKA (reference sequence). Trimming pared 6 bases from V and 8 bases from J, leaving 13 bases between. The CDR3 DNA reads TGCAGTGCAACGAGACGAGGGGGCTACACCTTC. This encodes CSATRRGGYTF.

This sequence joins TRBV19 and TRBJ1-2; D not certain. This CDR3 comprises 13 residues. The germline gives CDR1 LNHDA, CDR2 SQIVND (reference sequence). Trimming pared 4 bases from V and 6 bases from J, leaving 12 bases between. The CDR3 loop reads CASSNRDWNGYTF. The CDR3 DNA reads as TGTGCCAGTAGTAACCGAGATTGGAATGGCTACACCTTC.

V is TRBV4-3 and J is TRBJ2-3; 11 positions agree with TRBD2. This CDR3 has 17 amino acids. V shed 2 bases, J shed 0 bases, and the junction held 4 bases outside the gene matches. Germline V gives CDR1 LGHNA, CDR2 YSLEER. The CDR3 DNA is TGCGCCAGCAGCCAATCGAGACTAGCGGGAAGCACAGATACGCAGTATTTT. Translating it yields CASSQSRLAGSTDTQYF.